This TCR beta chain was recorded in a study of T cells in Graves' hyperthyroidism and ophthalmopathy. The study, taken as a whole, reports: Onset of ophthalmopathy came a median approximately 6.5 months after the model predicted it. The blood repertoire included most of the expanded thyroid clonotypes above 0.001.

This clonotype was detected ten times or more. The target antigen is unknown. Germline V CDR1 and CDR2: SQVTM, ANQGSEA. V lost 0 bases, J lost 0 bases, and 4 bases stayed unmatched. The CDR3 runs 15 residues. From RNA transcripts, TCR beta CDR3 regions were amplified. First-round RT-PCR of the TCR CDR3 relied on the HTBI primer set. MiXCR was run by TCRdb on the multiplex PCR reads, yielding one entry per CDR3 protein. The data contain more than 550,000 distinct CDR3 sequences, nearly 45% of them singletons. Clinicians diagnosed patients from clinical symptoms, serum thyroxine and TRAb, thyroid ultrasound and orbital computed tomography.

The sample comprised peripheral blood or thyroid tissue (not recorded which). The J gene is TRBJ1-2, the V gene TRBV29-1; 7 nucleotides agree with TRBD1. This TCR derives from an adult man with Graves' disease, either hyperthyroidism or ophthalmopathy (not recorded which). CDR3 in DNA: TGCAGCGTTGAAGACCCCGGACAGGCTAACTATGGCTACACCTTC. Translating gives CSVEDPGQANYGYTF.